What follows is one T cell receptor (beta chain) and its context. The data were taken from a study of T-cell memory formation after mild COVID-19. V shed 3 bases and J shed 4 bases, with 9 bases lying between them. The CDR3 spans 13 residues. TCRdb analysed the 5' RACE reads with MiXCR anew, one entry per CDR3 protein. Here the sample spans about 270,000 distinct CDR3 sequences, roughly 17% being singletons. This TCR derives from a man aged 18 to 29 who had mild COVID-19 (a few samples of this study predate the infection). Cell type and time point are not known. The sequencing input was PBMCs or a T cell subset sorted from them (not recorded which). The rearrangement uses TRBV12-3 or TRBV12-4 and TRBJ1-1; tentatively, D is TRBD1 (5 bases). The CDR3: CASSLLRGTEAFF. Here the CDR3 DNA reads TGTGCCAGCAGTTTGTTGAGGGGCACTGAAGCTTTCTTT.